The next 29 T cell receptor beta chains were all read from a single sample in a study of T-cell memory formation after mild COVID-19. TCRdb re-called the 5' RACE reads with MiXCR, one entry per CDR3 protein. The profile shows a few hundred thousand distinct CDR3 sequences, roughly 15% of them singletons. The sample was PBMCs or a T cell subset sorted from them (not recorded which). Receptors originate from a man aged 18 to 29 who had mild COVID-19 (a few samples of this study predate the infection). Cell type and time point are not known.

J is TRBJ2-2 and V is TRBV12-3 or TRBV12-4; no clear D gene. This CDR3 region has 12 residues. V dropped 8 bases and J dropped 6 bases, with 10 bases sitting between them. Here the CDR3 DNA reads TGTGCCAGCGGTCCCTTTTCCGGGGAGCTGTTTTTT. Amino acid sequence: CASGPFSGELFF.

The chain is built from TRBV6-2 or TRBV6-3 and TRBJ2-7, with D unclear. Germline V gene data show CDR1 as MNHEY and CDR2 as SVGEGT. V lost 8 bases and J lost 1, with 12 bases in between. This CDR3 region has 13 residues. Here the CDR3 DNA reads TGTGCCAGCGGTAAATCTGGATCCTACGAGCAGTACGTC. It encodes CASGKSGSYEQYV.

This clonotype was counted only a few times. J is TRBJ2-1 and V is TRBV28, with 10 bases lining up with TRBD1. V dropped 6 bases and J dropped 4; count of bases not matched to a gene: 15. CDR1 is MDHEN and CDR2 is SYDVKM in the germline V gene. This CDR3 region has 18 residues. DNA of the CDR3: TGTGCCAGCAGAGGGGGGGACAGGGGTGGTCCATTGTACAATGAGCAGTTCTTC. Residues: CASRGGDRGGPLYNEQFF.

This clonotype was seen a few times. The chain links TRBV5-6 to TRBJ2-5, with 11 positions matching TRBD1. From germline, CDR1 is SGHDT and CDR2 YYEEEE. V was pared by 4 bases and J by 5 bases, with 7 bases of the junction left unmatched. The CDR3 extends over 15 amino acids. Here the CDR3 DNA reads TGTGCCAGCAGCCTGGGACAGGGGGATGGGGAGACCCAGTACTTC. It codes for CASSLGQGDGETQYF.

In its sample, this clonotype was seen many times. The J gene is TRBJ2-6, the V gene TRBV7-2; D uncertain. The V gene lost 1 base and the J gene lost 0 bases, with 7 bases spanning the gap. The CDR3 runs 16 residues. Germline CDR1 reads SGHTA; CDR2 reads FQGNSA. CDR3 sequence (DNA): TGTGCCAGCAGCTTAGGACATTTCTCTGGGGCCAACGTCCTGACTTTC. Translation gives CASSLGHFSGANVLTF.

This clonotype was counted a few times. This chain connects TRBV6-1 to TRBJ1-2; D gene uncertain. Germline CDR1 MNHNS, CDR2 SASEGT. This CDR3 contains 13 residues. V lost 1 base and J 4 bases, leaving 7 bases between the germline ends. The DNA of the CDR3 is TGTGCCAGCAGTGAAGTTTGGACCTATGGCTACACCTTC. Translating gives CASSEVWTYGYTF.

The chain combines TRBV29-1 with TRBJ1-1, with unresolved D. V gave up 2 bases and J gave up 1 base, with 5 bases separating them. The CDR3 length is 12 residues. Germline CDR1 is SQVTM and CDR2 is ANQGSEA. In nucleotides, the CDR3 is TGCAGCGTTGAACATGGGAACACTGAAGCTTTCTTT. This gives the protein CSVEHGNTEAFF.

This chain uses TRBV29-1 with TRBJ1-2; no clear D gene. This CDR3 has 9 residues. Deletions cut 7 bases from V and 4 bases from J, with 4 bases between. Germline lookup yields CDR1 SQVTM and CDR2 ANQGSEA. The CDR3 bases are TGCAGCGGGGGCTATGGCTACACCTTC. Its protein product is CSGGYGYTF.

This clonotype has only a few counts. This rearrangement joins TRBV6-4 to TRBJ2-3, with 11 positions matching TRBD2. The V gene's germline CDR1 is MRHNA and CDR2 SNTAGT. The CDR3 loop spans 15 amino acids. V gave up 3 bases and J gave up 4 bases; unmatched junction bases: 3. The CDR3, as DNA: TGTGCCAGCAGTGAAACTAGCGGGAGTTCAGATACGCAGTATTTT. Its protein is CASSETSGSSDTQYF.

The DNA of the CDR3 is TGTGCCAGCAGCTTAGATCTCACTGAAGCTTTCTTT. It specifies CASSLDLTEAFF. The gene calls are TRBV11-2 and TRBJ1-1, with D hard to call. In germline, CDR1 is SGHAT, CDR2 FQNNGV. The CDR3 loop spans 12 amino acids. With 0 bases removed from V and 4 bases from J, the gap between germline ends came to 3 bases.

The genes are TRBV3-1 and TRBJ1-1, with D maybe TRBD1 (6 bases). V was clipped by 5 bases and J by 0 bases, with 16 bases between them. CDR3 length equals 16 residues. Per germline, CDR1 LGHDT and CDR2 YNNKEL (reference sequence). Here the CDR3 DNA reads TGTGCCAGCAGCTCAACTGTTAGGGGGATGAACACTGAAGCTTTCTTT. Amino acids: CASSSTVRGMNTEAFF.

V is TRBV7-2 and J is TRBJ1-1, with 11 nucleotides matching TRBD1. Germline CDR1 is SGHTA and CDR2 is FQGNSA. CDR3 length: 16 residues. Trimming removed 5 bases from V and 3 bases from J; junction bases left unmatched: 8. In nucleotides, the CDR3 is TGTGCCAGCAGCAGGTCCGGGACAGGGGGTTACACTGAAGCTTTCTTT. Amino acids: CASSRSGTGGYTEAFF.

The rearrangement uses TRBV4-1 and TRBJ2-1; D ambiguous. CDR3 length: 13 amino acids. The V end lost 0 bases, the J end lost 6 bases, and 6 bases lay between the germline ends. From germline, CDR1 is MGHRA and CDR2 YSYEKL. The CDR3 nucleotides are TGCGCCAGCAGCCAAGAACTGAGCAATGAGCAGTTCTTC. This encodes CASSQELSNEQFF.

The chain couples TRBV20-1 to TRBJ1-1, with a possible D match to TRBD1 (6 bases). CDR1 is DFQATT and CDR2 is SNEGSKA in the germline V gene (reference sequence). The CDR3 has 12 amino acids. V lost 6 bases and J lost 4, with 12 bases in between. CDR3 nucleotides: TGCAGTGCAGCCGACAGGCGCACTGAAGCTTTCTTT. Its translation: CSAADRRTEAFF.

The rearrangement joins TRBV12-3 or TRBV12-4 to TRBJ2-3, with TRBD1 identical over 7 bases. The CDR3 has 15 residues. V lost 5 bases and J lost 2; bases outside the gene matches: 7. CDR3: CASSTPGQITDTQYF. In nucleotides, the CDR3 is TGTGCCAGCAGTACTCCGGGACAGATCACAGATACGCAGTATTTT.

DNA of the CDR3: TGCGCCAGCAGCTTCGGACAGGGCACCTACAATGAGCAGTTCTTC. Translation gives CASSFGQGTYNEQFF. The rearrangement links TRBV5-1 to TRBJ2-1; 8 bases align to TRBD1. Germline CDR1 and CDR2: SGHRS and YFSETQ. This CDR3 region has 15 residues. Trimming at V came to 2 bases and at J to 2 bases, leaving 3 bases not matched to a gene.

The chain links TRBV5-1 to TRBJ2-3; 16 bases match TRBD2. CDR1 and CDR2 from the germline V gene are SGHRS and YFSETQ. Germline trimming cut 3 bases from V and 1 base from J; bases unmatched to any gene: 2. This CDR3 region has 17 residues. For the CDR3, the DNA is TGCGCCAGCAGCTCCGGGACTAGCGGGGGGGGCACAGATACGCAGTATTTT. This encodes CASSSGTSGGGTDTQYF.

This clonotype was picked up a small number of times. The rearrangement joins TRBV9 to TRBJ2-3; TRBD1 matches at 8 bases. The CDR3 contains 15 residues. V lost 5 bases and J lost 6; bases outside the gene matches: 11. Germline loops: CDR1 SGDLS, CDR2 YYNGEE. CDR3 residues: CASSDRGLEGDTQYF. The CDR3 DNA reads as TGTGCCAGCAGTGACAGGGGTTTGGAAGGGGATACGCAGTATTTT.

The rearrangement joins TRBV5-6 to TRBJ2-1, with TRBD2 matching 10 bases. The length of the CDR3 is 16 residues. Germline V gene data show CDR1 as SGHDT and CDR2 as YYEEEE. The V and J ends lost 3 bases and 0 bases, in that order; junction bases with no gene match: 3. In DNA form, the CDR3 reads TGTGCCAGCAGCTCGATAGCGGGGGGCTCCTACAATGAGCAGTTCTTC. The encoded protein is CASSSIAGGSYNEQFF.

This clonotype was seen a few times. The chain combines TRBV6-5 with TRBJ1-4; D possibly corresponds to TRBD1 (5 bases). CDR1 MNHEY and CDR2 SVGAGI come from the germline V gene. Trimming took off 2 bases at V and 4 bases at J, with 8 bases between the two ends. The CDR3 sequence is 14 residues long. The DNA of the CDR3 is TGTGCCAGCAGTTACACGAGGGGTAATGAAAAACTGTTTTTT. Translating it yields CASSYTRGNEKLFF.

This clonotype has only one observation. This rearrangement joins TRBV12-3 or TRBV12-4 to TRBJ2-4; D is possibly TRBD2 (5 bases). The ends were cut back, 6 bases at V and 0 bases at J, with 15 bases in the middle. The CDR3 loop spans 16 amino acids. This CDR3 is CASSREGLLAKNIQYF. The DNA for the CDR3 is TGTGCCAGCAGCCGGGAAGGGCTTCTAGCCAAAAACATTCAGTACTTC.

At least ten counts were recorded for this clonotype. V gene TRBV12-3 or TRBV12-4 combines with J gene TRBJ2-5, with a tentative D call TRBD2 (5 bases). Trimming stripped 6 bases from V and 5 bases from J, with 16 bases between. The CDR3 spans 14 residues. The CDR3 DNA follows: TGTGCCAGCAGACACACTATACGAGGGGAGACCCAGTACTTC. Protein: CASRHTIRGETQYF.

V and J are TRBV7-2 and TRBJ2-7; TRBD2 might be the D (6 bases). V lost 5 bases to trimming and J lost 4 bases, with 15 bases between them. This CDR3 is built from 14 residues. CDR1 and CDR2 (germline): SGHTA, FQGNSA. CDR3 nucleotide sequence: TGTGCCAGCAGCCCCCCGGGGGAAGGTTACGAGCAGTACTTC. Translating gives CASSPPGEGYEQYF.

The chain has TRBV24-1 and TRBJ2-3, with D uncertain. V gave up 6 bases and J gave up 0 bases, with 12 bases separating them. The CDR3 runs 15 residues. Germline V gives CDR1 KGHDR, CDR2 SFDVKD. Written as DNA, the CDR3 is TGTGCCACCAGTCGAGCCCTCGATAGCACAGATACGCAGTATTTT. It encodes CATSRALDSTDTQYF.

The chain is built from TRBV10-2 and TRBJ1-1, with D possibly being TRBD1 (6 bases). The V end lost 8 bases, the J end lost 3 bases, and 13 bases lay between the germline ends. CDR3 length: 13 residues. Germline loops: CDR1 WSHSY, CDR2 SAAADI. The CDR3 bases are TGCGCCAGCCTACAGGGTTTCTACACTGAAGCTTTCTTT. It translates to CASLQGFYTEAFF.

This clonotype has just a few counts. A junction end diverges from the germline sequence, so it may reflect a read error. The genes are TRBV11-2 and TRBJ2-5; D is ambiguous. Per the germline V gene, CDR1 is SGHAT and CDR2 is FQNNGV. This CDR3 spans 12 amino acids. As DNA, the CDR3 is TGTTCCAGCAGCTTGGACGAAGAGACCCAGTACTTC. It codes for CSSSLDEETQYF.

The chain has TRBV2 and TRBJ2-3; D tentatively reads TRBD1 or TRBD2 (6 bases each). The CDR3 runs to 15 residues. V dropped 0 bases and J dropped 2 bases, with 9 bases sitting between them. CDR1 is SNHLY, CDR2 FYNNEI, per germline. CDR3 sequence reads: CASSEAGGPTDTQYF. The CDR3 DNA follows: TGTGCCAGCAGTGAAGCGGGGGGCCCCACAGATACGCAGTATTTT.

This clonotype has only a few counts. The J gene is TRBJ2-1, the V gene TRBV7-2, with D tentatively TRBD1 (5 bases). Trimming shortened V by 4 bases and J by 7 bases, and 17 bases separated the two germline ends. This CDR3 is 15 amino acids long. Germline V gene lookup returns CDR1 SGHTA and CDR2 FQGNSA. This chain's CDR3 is CASSSRAAYENEQFF. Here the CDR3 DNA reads TGTGCCAGCAGCTCCAGGGCGGCCTATGAAAATGAGCAGTTCTTC.

The CDR3 region has the DNA TGTGCCAGCAGTCCATACCTACCCCCATCTCGACTAGCGGGGGGGCTGGATACGCAGTATTTT. It specifies CASSPYLPPSRLAGGLDTQYF. The rearrangement links TRBV28 to TRBJ2-3; 14 nucleotides agree with TRBD2. CDR1 and CDR2 from the germline V gene are MDHEN and SYDVKM. The ends lost 5 bases at V and 6 bases at J; junction bases unmatched: 22. The CDR3 totals 21 residues.